Listed here are 25 T cell receptor beta chains from one sample, sequenced in a study of shared clonotypes between healthy human individuals. Generated by immunoSEQ multiplex PCR, the TCRdb table keeps only in-frame clones and is missing some. The sample holds fewer than 2.5 million clones; 80% to 95% are singletons and the top ten take 0.35% to 0.45%. The sample comprised naive CD4+ T cells from PBMCs. Subset given: CD45RA+ positively selected. Receptors originate from a young man in good health. Some clones in this sample may be carry-over from other donors' samples.

This rearrangement joins TRBV5-4 to TRBJ2-2; D possibly corresponds to TRBD2 (6 bases). CDR1 SGHNT and CDR2 YYREEE come from the germline V gene (reference sequence). The CDR3 totals 14 residues. With 7 bases removed from V and 3 bases from J, the gap between germline ends came to 13 bases. The CDR3 loop reads CASRLDRYTGELFF. The CDR3, as DNA: TGTGCCAGCCGACTAGACCGTTACACCGGGGAGCTGTTTTTT. Looking up the rest from reference TRBV5-4 and TRBJ2-2 gives the full variable domain: ETGVTQSPTHLIKTRGQQVTLRCSSQSGHNTVSWYQQALGQGPQFIFQYYREEENGRGNFPPRFSGLQFPNYSSELNVNALELDDSALYLCASRLDRYTGELFFGEGSRLTVL.

This rearrangement joins TRBV11-2 to TRBJ2-1; 8 bases are a match to TRBD2. This CDR3 has 15 amino acids. Per germline, CDR1 SGHAT and CDR2 FQNNGV. J gave up 3 bases and V 5 bases, and 6 bases lay outside the gene matches. The chain's CDR3 is CASSQRLAYYNEQFF. CDR3 nucleotides: TGTGCCAGCAGCCAAAGACTAGCGTACTACAATGAGCAGTTCTTC.

The chain recombines TRBV7-8 with TRBJ2-1, with 7 bases matching TRBD2. Trimming at V came to 5 bases and at J to 4 bases, leaving 8 bases not matched to a gene. The CDR3 spans 15 residues. Germline CDR1 reads SGHVS; CDR2 reads FQNEAQ. The CDR3 here is CASSPLFGGYNEQFF. Written as DNA, the CDR3 is TGTGCCAGCAGCCCCCTATTCGGGGGGTACAATGAGCAGTTCTTC.

A word on this clone: At the DNA level, this CDR3 is encoded by other sequences in the same sample as well. The genes are TRBV11-2 and TRBJ1-2; no clear D gene. V lost 3 bases and J 4 bases, leaving 6 bases between the germline ends. The CDR3 sequence is 12 residues long. Germline V CDR1 and CDR2: SGHAT, FQNNGV. The CDR3 bases are TGTGCCAGCAGCTTGGGCCGCTATGGCTACACCTTC. Its protein is CASSLGRYGYTF.

Regarding this clone: The sample contains more than one DNA sequence encoding this CDR3. This chain connects TRBV2 to TRBJ2-2, with no clear D. The V and J ends lost 3 bases and 4 bases respectively, with 6 bases between them. CDR1 is SNHLY, CDR2 FYNNEI, per germline. The CDR3 extends over 13 amino acids. Here the CDR3 DNA reads TGTGCCAGCAGTGAGAGCAGCACCGGGGAGCTGTTTTTT. This codes for CASSESSTGELFF.

V gene TRBV5-1 combines with J gene TRBJ1-3, with D hard to call. Germline assignment: CDR1 SGHRS and CDR2 YFSETQ. The CDR3 length is 13 residues. V was cut by 2 bases and J by 4 bases, with 7 bases left in between. For the CDR3, the DNA is TGCGCCAGCAGCTTAAAACTCGGAAACACCATATATTTT. Its protein product is CASSLKLGNTIYF.

The chain recombines TRBV27 with TRBJ1-5, with 7 bases that match TRBD1. V was pared by 2 bases and J by 0 bases, with 4 bases of the junction left unmatched. The germline CDR1 and CDR2 sequences are MNHEY and SMNVEV (reference sequence). The CDR3 is made up of 16 amino acids. CDR3 amino acids: CASSLSTGDSNQPQHF. CDR3 DNA: TGTGCCAGCAGTTTAAGCACAGGGGATAGCAATCAGCCCCAGCATTTT.

V and J are TRBV2 and TRBJ2-7; perhaps D is TRBD1 or TRBD2 (5 bases each). The CDR3 is 15 amino acids. The V end lost 3 bases, the J end lost 5 bases, and 17 bases lay between the germline ends. Germline V gene data show CDR1 as SNHLY and CDR2 as FYNNEI. The CDR3 DNA reads TGTGCCAGCAGTGAGGGTTTGAATTGGGGACACGAGCAGTACTTC. Its protein is CASSEGLNWGHEQYF.

V gene TRBV5-1 combines with J gene TRBJ1-4; unclear D gene. Looked up from germline, CDR1 is SGHRS and CDR2 is YFSETQ. The CDR3 is 13 residues long. Deletions cut 0 bases from V and 7 bases from J, with 7 bases between. CDR3 amino acids: CASSLDSFEKLFF. The CDR3 DNA is TGCGCCAGCAGCTTGGACAGTTTTGAAAAACTGTTTTTT.

This clone was seen only once. The V call is TRBV7-8, the J call TRBJ2-3, with TRBD1 matching 9 bases. The length of the CDR3 is 14 residues. Germline CDR1 SGHVS, CDR2 FQNEAQ. V was pared by 4 bases and J by 7 bases, with 6 bases of the junction left unmatched. Here the CDR3 DNA reads TGTGCCAGCAGCTCTACAGGGGGCTGGTATACGCAGTATTTT. Translated: CASSSTGGWYTQYF.

This chain links TRBV5-1 with TRBJ2-5, with a tentative D call TRBD1 (6 bases). The CDR3 length is 14 residues. Trimming pared 4 bases from V and 1 base from J, leaving 11 bases between. Germline CDR1 is SGHRS and CDR2 is YFSETQ. The CDR3 DNA is TGCGCCAGCAGCAATGGACAGAGCCAAGAGACCCAGTACTTC. Protein sequence: CASSNGQSQETQYF.

The chain joins TRBV6-7 to TRBJ2-7; D not resolved. TRBV6-7 is designated an ORF whose function remains uncertain. Trimming stripped 2 bases from V and 9 bases from J, with 32 bases between. There are 19 residues in the CDR3. The chain's CDR3 is CASSYRAKPLQGLTFRQYF. The CDR3 DNA follows: TGTGCCAGCAGTTACCGGGCAAAACCCCTACAAGGGCTAACCTTTCGGCAGTACTTC.

DNA of the CDR3: TGTGCCAGCAGCCAGGACACTACCTACGAGCAGTACTTC. Translated: CASSQDTTYEQYF. This chain uses TRBV7-7 with TRBJ2-7, with D tentatively TRBD1 (5 bases). The V and J ends lost 5 bases and 2 bases respectively, with 10 bases between them. The CDR3 consists of 13 residues. CDR1 is SSHAT and CDR2 is FNYEAQ in the germline V gene (reference sequence).

The CDR3 coding sequence is TGTGCCACCAGCAGAGATCTAGACAGGGAATACAATGAGCAGTTCTTC. This gives the protein CATSRDLDREYNEQFF. V gene TRBV15 combines with J gene TRBJ2-1; 7 nucleotides agree with TRBD1. The germline V gene encodes CDR1 LNHNV and CDR2 YYDKDF (reference sequence). The V gene end was trimmed by 0 bases and the J gene end by 4 bases; junction bases not matched to a gene: 6. This CDR3 is 16 amino acids long.

The chain is built from TRBV6-6 and TRBJ2-7, with a tentative D call TRBD2 (6 bases). The CDR3 runs to 13 residues. Deletions cut 2 bases from V and 1 base from J, with 6 bases between. CDR1 is MNHNY, CDR2 SVGAGI, per germline (reference sequence). The CDR3 nucleotides read TGTGCCAGCAGTTACCGGGAGTCCTACGAGCAGTACTTC. It yields the protein CASSYRESYEQYF.

V and J are TRBV7-2 and TRBJ2-1; 7 bases agree with TRBD2. CDR3 length equals 15 residues. The germline CDR1 and CDR2 sequences are SGHTA and FQGNSA. V dropped 8 bases and J dropped 0; count of bases not matched to a gene: 7. CDR3 sequence reads: CASGRGGSSYNEQFF. Written as DNA, the CDR3 is TGTGCCAGCGGGAGGGGCGGGAGCTCCTACAATGAGCAGTTCTTC.

V and J are TRBV28 and TRBJ2-7; TRBD1 matches at 9 bases. CDR3 length equals 14 residues. Looked up from germline, CDR1 is MDHEN and CDR2 is SYDVKM. The V gene end was trimmed by 6 bases and the J gene end by 4 bases; junction bases not matched to a gene: 7. DNA for the CDR3: TGTGCCAGCAGACAGGGACAGGGTGCGTACGAGCAGTACTTC. The encoded protein is CASRQGQGAYEQYF.

This chain links TRBV29-1 with TRBJ1-1; the match to TRBD1 covers 7 bases. The trim removed 7 bases at V and 1 base at J, leaving 6 bases unmatched. This CDR3 has 13 residues. CDR1 and CDR2 (germline): SQVTM, ANQGSEA. In nucleotides, the CDR3 is TGCAGCGATACCAGGGGGGGGAACACTGAAGCTTTCTTT. Residues: CSDTRGGNTEAFF.

The chain is built from TRBV7-9 and TRBJ2-7; D not certain. V was pared by 3 bases and J by 3 bases, with 15 bases between. Germline values: CDR1 SEHNR, CDR2 FQNEAQ (reference sequence). The CDR3 runs to 15 residues. CDR3 in amino acids: CASSFGPRAGYEQYF. The CDR3 region has the DNA TGTGCCAGCAGCTTTGGCCCTAGAGCAGGCTACGAGCAGTACTTC.

The rearrangement uses TRBV28 and TRBJ1-2, with a tentative D call TRBD1 (6 bases). This CDR3 spans 16 amino acids. Germline assignment: CDR1 MDHEN and CDR2 SYDVKM. V was pared by 5 bases and J by 2 bases, with 18 bases between. The CDR3 DNA sequence: TGTGCCAGCAGTGAGCCGGGGGGCTTAAAGAACTATGGCTACACCTTC. This sequence encodes CASSEPGGLKNYGYTF.

The chain joins TRBV7-8 to TRBJ2-1, with D possibly matching TRBD2 (6 bases). CDR1 and CDR2 from the germline V gene are SGHVS and FQNEAQ. The CDR3 has 14 residues. Trimming took off 3 bases at V and 1 base at J, with 7 bases between the two ends. CDR3 nucleotides: TGTGCCAGCAGCTTTCGGGAGTCCTACAATGAGCAGTTCTTC. Its translation is CASSFRESYNEQFF.

This chain uses TRBV18 with TRBJ1-2; TRBD1 is a possible D gene (5 bases). This CDR3 comprises 16 residues. V was cut by 2 bases and J by 5 bases, with 18 bases left in between. Germline V gives CDR1 KGHSH, CDR2 LQKENI. The chain's CDR3 is CASSPGTALDRYGYTF. As DNA, the CDR3 is TGTGCCAGCTCACCAGGGACCGCCCTCGATAGGTATGGCTACACCTTC.

The V call is TRBV10-1, the J call TRBJ2-1; D might be TRBD2 (5 bases). Germline loops: CDR1 WNHNN, CDR2 SYGVQD (reference sequence). The CDR3 is 14 residues long. The germline V and J ends were trimmed by 9 bases and 0 bases, with 12 bases remaining between them. The CDR3 is CASGTGFSYNEQFF. CDR3 nucleotide sequence: TGCGCCAGTGGTACGGGATTCTCCTACAATGAGCAGTTCTTC.

This rearrangement joins TRBV10-3 to TRBJ2-5; no clear D gene. The last part of the DNA fits TRBJ2-7 better; the J call may be wrong. Germline assignment: CDR1 ENHRY and CDR2 SYGVKD. The CDR3 runs to 14 residues. The CDR3 DNA follows: TGTGCCATCAGTGAGTCGGGCAGCTCCTACGAGCAGTACTTC. This codes for CAISESGSSYEQYF.

V is TRBV18 and J is TRBJ2-2; D unresolved. Germline V gene lookup returns CDR1 KGHSH and CDR2 LQKENI. Trimming cost V 4 bases and J 3 bases, with 6 bases left between them. The CDR3 contains 13 residues. The CDR3 DNA follows: TGTGCCAGCTCACAGTGGGACACCGGGGAGCTGTTTTTT. Amino acids: CASSQWDTGELFF.